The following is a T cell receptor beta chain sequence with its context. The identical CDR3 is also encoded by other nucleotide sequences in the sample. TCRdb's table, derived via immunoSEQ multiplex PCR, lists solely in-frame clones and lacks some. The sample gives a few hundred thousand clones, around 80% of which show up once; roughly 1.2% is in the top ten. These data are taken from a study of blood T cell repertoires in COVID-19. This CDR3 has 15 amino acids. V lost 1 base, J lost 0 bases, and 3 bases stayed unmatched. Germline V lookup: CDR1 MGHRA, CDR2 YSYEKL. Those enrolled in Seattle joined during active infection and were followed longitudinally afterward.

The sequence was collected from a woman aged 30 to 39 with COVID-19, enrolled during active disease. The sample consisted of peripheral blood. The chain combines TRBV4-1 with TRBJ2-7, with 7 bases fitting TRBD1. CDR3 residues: CASSQARTGSYEQYF. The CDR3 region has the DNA TGCGCCAGCAGCCAAGCACGGACAGGCTCCTACGAGCAGTACTTC.